The 14 T cell receptor beta chains reported below all come from one sample, sequenced in a study of response to subunit inactivated influenza vaccine. TCRdb processed the RT-PCR reads anew with MiXCR; each CDR3 protein has one entry. The table has about 570,000 distinct CDR3 sequences, about 10% seen once. These same records also appear under a second study, on T cells expressing NK-cell markers. From that report: TCR beta libraries carry UMIs added by 5'RACE template switching.

Sequencing was performed on PBMCs from blood, taken on the day of vaccination. The receptors derive from a man aged 45-65 years who received an inactivated influenza vaccine.

This clonotype was picked up a small number of times. The chain has TRBV7-9 and TRBJ2-5, with D unclear. Germline loops: CDR1 SEHNR, CDR2 FQNEAQ (reference sequence). The CDR3 has 14 residues. The germline V and J ends were trimmed by 1 base and 4 bases, with 10 bases remaining between them. CDR3 DNA sequence: TGTGCCAGCAGCTTAGTTGGCCATCGAGAGACCCAGTACTTC. It codes for CASSLVGHRETQYF.

The V and J genes are TRBV19 and TRBJ2-5; D perhaps matches TRBD2 (5 bases). Germline V gene sequence: CDR1 LNHDA, CDR2 SQIVND (reference sequence). With 3 bases removed from V and 5 bases from J, the gap between germline ends came to 10 bases. This CDR3 has 13 residues. Here the CDR3 reads CASSIGKYETQYF. CDR3 DNA: TGTGCCAGTAGTATCGGGAAGTATGAGACCCAGTACTTC.

The chain recombines TRBV3-1 with TRBJ2-1; D remains ambiguous. V was clipped by 0 bases and J by 7 bases, with 10 bases between them. Germline CDR1 is LGHDT and CDR2 is YNNKEL (reference sequence). The CDR3 loop spans 14 amino acids. DNA for the CDR3: TGTGCCAGCAGCCAAGAGGGCACCCCGAATGAGCAGTTCTTC. Its translation is CASSQEGTPNEQFF.

This clonotype was seen only a few times. The V gene is TRBV3-1, the J gene TRBJ2-5; 10 nucleotides agree with TRBD1. Germline loops: CDR1 LGHDT, CDR2 YNNKEL (reference sequence). CDR3 length: 18 residues. V trimming: 1 base; J trimming: 6 bases; junction bases outside the gene matches: 14. CDR3 amino acids: CASSQVFMGQGIKKTQYF. Written as DNA, the CDR3 is TGTGCCAGCAGCCAAGTATTTATGGGACAGGGGATCAAGAAGACCCAGTACTTC.

J is TRBJ2-3 and V is TRBV2; D is tentatively TRBD1 or TRBD2 (5 bases each). The germline CDR1 and CDR2 sequences are SNHLY and FYNNEI. The V and J ends lost 8 bases and 2 bases respectively, with 14 bases between them. This CDR3 region has 14 residues. As DNA, the CDR3 is TGTGCCAGCCACCGGGACGTACCCACAGATACGCAGTATTTT. Protein sequence: CASHRDVPTDTQYF.

The J gene is TRBJ1-1, the V gene TRBV29-1; D possibly corresponds to TRBD1 (5 bases). CDR1 and CDR2 from the germline V gene are SQVTM and ANQGSEA. This CDR3 spans 13 amino acids. Trimming cost V 6 bases and J 0 bases, with 11 bases left between them. The CDR3 reads CSVRGSMNTEAFF. The CDR3 DNA is TGCAGCGTAAGGGGAAGCATGAACACTGAAGCTTTCTTT.

This clonotype was counted between two and nine times. The chain is built from TRBV14 and TRBJ2-5, with D tentatively TRBD2 (5 bases). This CDR3 is built from 14 residues. Germline loops: CDR1 SGHDN, CDR2 FVKESK. Trimming left V 3 bases short and J 5 bases short, with 13 bases between. The CDR3 DNA sequence: TGTGCCAGCAGCCATGACGGGCAGCGGGAGACCCAGTACTTC. Encoded protein: CASSHDGQRETQYF.

A few counts support this clonotype. V and J are TRBV29-1 and TRBJ2-3; 10 nucleotides line up with TRBD1. Germline V gene data show CDR1 as SQVTM and CDR2 as ANQGSEA. The CDR3 has 13 residues. Trimming removed 2 bases from V and 14 bases from J; junction bases left unmatched: 10. The CDR3: CSVEFDRGLVRYF. In DNA, the CDR3 is TGCAGCGTTGAATTTGACAGGGGGCTTGTTCGGTATTTT.

The rearrangement joins TRBV20-1 to TRBJ2-1, with TRBD2 identical over 10 bases. V lost 1 base, J lost 6 bases, and 3 bases stayed unmatched. Germline values: CDR1 DFQATT, CDR2 SNEGSKA (reference sequence). The CDR3 runs to 14 residues. In nucleotides, the CDR3 is TGCAGTGCTAGAGGACTAGCGGGTTCCAATGAGCAGTTCTTC. It encodes CSARGLAGSNEQFF.

Ten or more counts support this clonotype. The DNA for the CDR3 is TGCAGCGTTGCGCAGGGAGCCCGTCAGCCCCAGCATTTT. This gives the protein CSVAQGARQPQHF. The chain has TRBV29-1 and TRBJ1-5; D is possibly TRBD1 (5 bases). The CDR3 has 13 amino acids. CDR1 SQVTM and CDR2 ANQGSEA come from the germline V gene. The V end lost 4 bases, the J end lost 6 bases, and 13 bases lay between the germline ends.

This clonotype was recorded at least ten times. This chain joins TRBV20-1 and TRBJ2-1, with 13 positions matching TRBD2. Losses at the gene ends were 5 bases for V and 10 bases for J; bases not matched to a gene: 2. There are 12 residues in the CDR3. Germline V gene lookup returns CDR1 DFQATT and CDR2 SNEGSKA (reference sequence). The CDR3 DNA sequence: TGCAGTGCTTGGACTAGCGGGAGAGAGCAGTTCTTC. Encoded protein: CSAWTSGREQFF.

The V gene is TRBV12-3 or TRBV12-4, the J gene TRBJ2-3, with a tentative D call TRBD2 (6 bases). This CDR3 is built from 14 residues. V was trimmed by 5 bases and J by 2 bases, leaving 11 bases between them. In nucleotides, the CDR3 is TGTGCCAGCAGTCGACTAGACATCACAGATACGCAGTATTTT. Translation: CASSRLDITDTQYF.

The table lists this clonotype with a count of one. Here the CDR3 reads CASSLLTGPLGYTF. The CDR3 DNA is TGTGCCAGCAGCCTGTTGACAGGGCCCCTAGGCTACACCTTC. The gene calls are TRBV7-9 and TRBJ1-2; 7 positions match TRBD1. Trimming took 5 bases from V and 8 from J; bases not matched to a gene: 11. The CDR3 totals 14 residues. Germline values: CDR1 SEHNR, CDR2 FQNEAQ (reference sequence).

CDR3 DNA: TGTGCCAGCAGTGCGGTGACTAGCGGTTCCTTGAGCTCCTACAATGAGCAGTTCTTC. As protein: CASSAVTSGSLSSYNEQFF. The rearrangement uses TRBV2 and TRBJ2-1, with 9 bases that match TRBD2. The CDR3 has 19 residues. Trimming removed 4 bases from V and 0 bases from J; junction bases left unmatched: 13. CDR1 SNHLY and CDR2 FYNNEI come from the germline V gene.